This TCR beta chain derives from a study of beta chain features in type 1 diabetes. Turning to this clone: The antigen remains unidentified.

The CDR3 is 13 residues long. Germline CDR1 SGHTA, CDR2 FQGNSA. V was shortened by 5 bases and J by 6 bases, with 11 bases between the two germline ends. Study-level points and caveats: For type 1 diabetes patients, VDJ junctions showed fewer insertions and more deletions.

Since all of the isolated RNA was reverse transcribed, expressed TCRB transcripts were what got sequenced. Sequencing was performed with immunoSEQ multiplex PCR; in TCRdb, only in-frame clones are kept and a portion is missing. This table has approximately 400,000 clones, around 15% appearing once. The receptor was isolated from a woman aged 18 to 35 in good health. The chain combines TRBV7-2 with TRBJ2-1; no firm D call. Sequenced: naive CD4+ T cells from blood. The CDR3 loop is CASSLLSRNEQFF. The DNA for the CDR3 is TGTGCCAGCAGCCTTCTTTCGCGCAATGAGCAGTTCTTC.